This T cell receptor beta chain is from a study of cytomegalovirus exposure and HLA in healthy donors. Losses at the gene ends were 2 bases for V and 8 bases for J; bases not matched to a gene: 6. This CDR3 has 15 residues. The germline gives CDR1 SGHNT, CDR2 YYREEE (reference sequence). PCR was performed using 60 Vbeta and 13 Jbeta primers. Clones were sequenced by immunoSEQ multiplex PCR, and TCRdb holds only the in-frame ones, with some missing. The sample holds 120,000 or so clones, just over 75% seen once. This clone was detected only a few times. This TCR derives from a man aged 25-45 years in good health and CMV-seropositive. V and J are TRBV5-4 and TRBJ2-1; 11 bases agree with TRBD1. The specimen was PBMCs. CDR3 nucleotides: TGTGCCAGCAGCTTCCGGGACAGGGGGTTCGATGAGCAGTTCTTC. Translating it yields CASSFRDRGFDEQFF. Drawing the rest from reference TRBV5-4 and TRBJ2-1, the complete variable domain is ETGVTQSPTHLIKTRGQQVTLRCSSQSGHNTVSWYQQALGQGPQFIFQYYREEENGRGNFPPRFSGLQFPNYSSELNVNALELDDSALYLCASSFRDRGFDEQFFGPGTRLTVL.